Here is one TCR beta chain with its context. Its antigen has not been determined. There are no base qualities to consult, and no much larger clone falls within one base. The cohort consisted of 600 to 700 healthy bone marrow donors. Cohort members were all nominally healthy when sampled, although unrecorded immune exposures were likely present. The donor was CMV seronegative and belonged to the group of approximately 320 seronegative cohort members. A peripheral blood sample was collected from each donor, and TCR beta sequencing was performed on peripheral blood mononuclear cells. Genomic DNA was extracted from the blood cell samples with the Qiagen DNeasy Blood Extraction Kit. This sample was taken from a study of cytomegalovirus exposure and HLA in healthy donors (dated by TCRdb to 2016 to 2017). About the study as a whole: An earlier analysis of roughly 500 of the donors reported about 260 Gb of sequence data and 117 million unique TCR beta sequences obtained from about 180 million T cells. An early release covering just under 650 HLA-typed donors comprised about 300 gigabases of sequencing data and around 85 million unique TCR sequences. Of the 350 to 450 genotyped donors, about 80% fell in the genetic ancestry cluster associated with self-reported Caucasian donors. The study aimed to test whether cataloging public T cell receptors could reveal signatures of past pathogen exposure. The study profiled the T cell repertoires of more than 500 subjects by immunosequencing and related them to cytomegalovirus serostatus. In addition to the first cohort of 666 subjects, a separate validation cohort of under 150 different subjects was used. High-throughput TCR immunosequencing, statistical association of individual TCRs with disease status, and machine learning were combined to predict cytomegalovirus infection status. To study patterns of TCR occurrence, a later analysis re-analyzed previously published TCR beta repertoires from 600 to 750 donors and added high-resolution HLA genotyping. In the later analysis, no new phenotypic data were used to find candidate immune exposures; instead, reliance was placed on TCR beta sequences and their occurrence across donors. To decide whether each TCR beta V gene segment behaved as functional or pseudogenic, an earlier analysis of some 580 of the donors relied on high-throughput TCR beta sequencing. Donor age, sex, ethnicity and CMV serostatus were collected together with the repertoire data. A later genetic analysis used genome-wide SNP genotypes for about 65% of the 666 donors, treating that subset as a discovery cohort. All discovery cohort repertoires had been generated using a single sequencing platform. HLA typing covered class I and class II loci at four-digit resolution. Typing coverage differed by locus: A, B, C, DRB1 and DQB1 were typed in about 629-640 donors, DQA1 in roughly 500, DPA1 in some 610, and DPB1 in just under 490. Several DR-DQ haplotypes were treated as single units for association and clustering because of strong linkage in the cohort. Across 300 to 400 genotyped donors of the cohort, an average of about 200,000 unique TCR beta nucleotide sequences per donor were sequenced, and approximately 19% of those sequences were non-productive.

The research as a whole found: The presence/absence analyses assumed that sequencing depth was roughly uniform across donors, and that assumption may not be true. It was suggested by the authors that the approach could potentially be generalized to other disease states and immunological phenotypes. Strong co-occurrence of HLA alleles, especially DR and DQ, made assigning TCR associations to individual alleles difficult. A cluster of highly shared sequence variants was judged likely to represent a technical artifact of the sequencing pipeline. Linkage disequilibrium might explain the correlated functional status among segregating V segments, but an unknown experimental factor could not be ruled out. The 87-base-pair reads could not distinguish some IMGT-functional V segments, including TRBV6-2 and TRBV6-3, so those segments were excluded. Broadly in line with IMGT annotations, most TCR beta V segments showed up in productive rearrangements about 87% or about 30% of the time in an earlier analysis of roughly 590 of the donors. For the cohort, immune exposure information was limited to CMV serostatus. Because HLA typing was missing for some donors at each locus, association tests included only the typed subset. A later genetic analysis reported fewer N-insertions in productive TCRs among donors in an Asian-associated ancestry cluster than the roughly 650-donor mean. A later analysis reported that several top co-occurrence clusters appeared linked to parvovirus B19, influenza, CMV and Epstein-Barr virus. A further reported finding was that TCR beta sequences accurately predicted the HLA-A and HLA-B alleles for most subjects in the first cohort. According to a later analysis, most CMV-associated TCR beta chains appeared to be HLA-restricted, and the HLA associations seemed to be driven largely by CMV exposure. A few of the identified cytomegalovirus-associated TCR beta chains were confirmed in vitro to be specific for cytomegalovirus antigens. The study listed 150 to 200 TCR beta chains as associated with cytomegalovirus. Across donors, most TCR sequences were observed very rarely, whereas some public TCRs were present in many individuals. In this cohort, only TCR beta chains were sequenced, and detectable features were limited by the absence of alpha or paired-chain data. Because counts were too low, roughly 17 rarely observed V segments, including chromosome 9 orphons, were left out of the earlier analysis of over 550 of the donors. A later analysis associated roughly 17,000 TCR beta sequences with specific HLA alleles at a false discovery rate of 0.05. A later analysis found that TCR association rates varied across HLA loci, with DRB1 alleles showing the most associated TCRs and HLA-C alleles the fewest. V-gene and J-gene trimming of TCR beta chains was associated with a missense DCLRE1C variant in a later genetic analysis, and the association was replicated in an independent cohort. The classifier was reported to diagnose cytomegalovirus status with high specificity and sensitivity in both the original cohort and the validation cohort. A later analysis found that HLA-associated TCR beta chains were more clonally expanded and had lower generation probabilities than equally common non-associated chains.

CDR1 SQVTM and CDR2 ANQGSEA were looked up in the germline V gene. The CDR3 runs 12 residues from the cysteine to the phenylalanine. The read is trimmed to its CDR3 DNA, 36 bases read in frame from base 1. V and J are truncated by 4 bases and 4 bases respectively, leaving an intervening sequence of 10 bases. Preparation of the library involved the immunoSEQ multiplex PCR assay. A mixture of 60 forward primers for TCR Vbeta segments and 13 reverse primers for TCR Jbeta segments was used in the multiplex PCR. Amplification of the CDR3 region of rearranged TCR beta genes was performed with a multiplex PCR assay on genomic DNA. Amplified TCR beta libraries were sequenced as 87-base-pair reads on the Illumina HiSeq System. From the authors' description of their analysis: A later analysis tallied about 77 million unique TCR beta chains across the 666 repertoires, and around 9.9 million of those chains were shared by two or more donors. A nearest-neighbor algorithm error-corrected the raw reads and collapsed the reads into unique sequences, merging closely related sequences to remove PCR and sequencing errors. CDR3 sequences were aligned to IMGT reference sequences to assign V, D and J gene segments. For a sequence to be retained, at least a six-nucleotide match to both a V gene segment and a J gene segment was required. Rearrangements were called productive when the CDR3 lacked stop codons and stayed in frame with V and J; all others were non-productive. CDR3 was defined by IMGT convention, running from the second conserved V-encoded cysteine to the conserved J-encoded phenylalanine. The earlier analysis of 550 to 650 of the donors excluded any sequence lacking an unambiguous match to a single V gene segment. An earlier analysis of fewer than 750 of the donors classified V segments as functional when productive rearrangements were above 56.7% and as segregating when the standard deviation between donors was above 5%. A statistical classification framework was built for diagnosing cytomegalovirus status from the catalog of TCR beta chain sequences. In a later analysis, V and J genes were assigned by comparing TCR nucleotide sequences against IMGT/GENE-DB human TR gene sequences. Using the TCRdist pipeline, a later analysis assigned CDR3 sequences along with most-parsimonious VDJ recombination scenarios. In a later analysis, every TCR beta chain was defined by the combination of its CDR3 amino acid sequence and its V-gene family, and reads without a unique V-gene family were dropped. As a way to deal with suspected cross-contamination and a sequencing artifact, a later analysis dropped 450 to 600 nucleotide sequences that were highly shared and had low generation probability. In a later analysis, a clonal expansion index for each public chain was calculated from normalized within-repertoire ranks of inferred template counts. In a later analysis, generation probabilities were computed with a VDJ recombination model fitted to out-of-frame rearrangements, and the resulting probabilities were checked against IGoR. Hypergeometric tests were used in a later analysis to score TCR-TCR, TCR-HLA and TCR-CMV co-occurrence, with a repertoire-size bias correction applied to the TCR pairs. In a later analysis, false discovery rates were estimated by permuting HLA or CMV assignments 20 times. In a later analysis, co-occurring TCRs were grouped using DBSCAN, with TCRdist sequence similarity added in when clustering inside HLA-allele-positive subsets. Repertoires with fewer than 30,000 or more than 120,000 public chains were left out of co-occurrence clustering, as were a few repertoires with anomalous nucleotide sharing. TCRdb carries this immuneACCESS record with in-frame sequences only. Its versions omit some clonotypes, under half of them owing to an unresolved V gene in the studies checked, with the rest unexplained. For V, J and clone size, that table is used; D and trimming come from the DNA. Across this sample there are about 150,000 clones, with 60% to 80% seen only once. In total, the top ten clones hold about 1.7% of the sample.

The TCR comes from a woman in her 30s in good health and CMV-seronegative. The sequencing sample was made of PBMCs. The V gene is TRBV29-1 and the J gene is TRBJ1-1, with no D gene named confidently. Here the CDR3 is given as CSVASVRTEAFF. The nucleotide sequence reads TGCAGCGTTGCTAGTGTGCGCACTGAAGCTTTCTTT.